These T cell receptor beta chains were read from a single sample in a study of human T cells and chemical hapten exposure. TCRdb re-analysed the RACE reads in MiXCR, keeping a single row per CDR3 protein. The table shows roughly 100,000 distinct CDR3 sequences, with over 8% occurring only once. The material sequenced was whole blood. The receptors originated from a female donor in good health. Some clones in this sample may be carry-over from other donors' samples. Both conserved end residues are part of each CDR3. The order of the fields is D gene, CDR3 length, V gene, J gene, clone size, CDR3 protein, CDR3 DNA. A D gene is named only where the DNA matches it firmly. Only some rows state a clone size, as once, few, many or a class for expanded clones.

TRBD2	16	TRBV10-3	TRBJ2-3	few	CAIISGLAGESDTQYF	TGTGCCATCATCTCCGGACTAGCGGGAGAATCAGATACGCAGTATTTT
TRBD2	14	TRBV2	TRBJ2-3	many	CASEGLEVTDTQYF	TGTGCCAGCGAAGGACTAGAGGTCACAGATACGCAGTATTTT
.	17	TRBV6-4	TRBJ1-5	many	CASNDKRGSRGNQPQHF	TGTGCCAGCAATGATAAACGAGGGTCGCGAGGCAATCAGCCCCAGCATTTT
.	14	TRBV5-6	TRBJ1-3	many	CASSLDYSPNTIYF	TGTGCCAGCAGCTTGGACTACAGCCCGAACACCATATATTTT
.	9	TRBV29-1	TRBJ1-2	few	CSDALDYTF	TGCAGCGACGCCCTGGACTACACCTTC
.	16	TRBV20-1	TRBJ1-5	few	CSARTPIDGGNQPQHF	TGCAGTGCTCGAACTCCAATCGATGGGGGCAATCAGCCCCAGCATTTT
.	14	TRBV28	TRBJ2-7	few	CASSGAPGPYEQYF	TGTGCCAGCAGTGGGGCCCCGGGACCCTACGAGCAGTACTTC
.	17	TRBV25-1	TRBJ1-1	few	CASSESYQETMNTEAFF	TGTGCCAGCAGTGAATCATACCAGGAAACCATGAACACTGAAGCTTTCTTT
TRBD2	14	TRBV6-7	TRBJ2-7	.	CASSWTSGTYEQYF	TGTGCCAGCAGTTGGACTAGCGGGACCTACGAGCAGTACTTC
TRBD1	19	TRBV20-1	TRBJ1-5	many	CSARALLGTGFYSNQPQHF	TGCAGTGCTAGAGCCCTATTGGGGACAGGGTTTTATAGCAATCAGCCCCAGCATTTT
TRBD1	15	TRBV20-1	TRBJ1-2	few	CSARTGKEVNYGYTF	TGCAGTGCCAGGACAGGGAAGGAAGTGAACTATGGCTACACCTTC
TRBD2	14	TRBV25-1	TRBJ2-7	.	CASSDSGRAYEQYF	TGTGCCAGCAGTGATAGCGGGAGGGCCTACGAGCAGTACTTC
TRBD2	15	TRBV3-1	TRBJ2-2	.	CASSQAGGYTGELFF	TGTGCCAGCAGCCAAGCGGGAGGGTACACCGGGGAGCTGTTTTTT
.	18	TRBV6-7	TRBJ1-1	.	CASSPKACGGQGNTEAFF	TGTGCCAGCAGTCCAAAGGCCTGCGGGGGGCAAGGGAACACTGAAGCTTTCTTT
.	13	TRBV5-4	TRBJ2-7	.	CASSSGEGYEQYF	TGTGCCAGCAGCTCTGGTGAGGGTTACGAGCAGTACTTC
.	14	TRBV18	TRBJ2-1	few	CASSPQIRADEQFF	TGTGCCAGCTCACCACAGATCAGGGCAGATGAGCAGTTCTTC
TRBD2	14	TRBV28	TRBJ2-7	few	CASSLTSGIHEQYF	TGTGCCAGCAGTTTGACTAGCGGGATCCACGAGCAGTACTTC
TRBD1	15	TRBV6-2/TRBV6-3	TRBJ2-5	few	CASSYSGQDQETQYF	TGTGCCAGCAGTTACTCGGGACAGGACCAAGAGACCCAGTACTTC
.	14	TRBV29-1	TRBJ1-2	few	CSVEDGGDVYGYTF	TGCAGCGTTGAAGATGGTGGCGACGTCTATGGCTACACCTTC
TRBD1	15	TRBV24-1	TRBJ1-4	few	CATSETGDGAEKLFF	TGTGCCACCAGTGAAACAGGGGATGGTGCTGAAAAACTGTTTTTT
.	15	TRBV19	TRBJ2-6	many	CASRGGGSGANVLTF	TGTGCCAGTAGGGGGGGAGGCTCTGGGGCCAACGTCCTGACTTTC
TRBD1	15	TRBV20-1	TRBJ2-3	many	CSARVDRGLRDTQYF	TGCAGTGCTAGAGTGGACAGGGGGCTGAGAGATACGCAGTATTTT
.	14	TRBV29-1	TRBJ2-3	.	CSVPGLTFTDTQYF	TGCAGCGTTCCAGGACTTACATTCACAGATACGCAGTATTTT
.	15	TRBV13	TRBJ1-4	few	CASSLAVSLREKLFF	TGTGCCAGCAGCTTAGCTGTCAGCCTGAGGGAAAAACTGTTTTTT
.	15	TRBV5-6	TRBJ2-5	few	CASSRSTLYQETQYF	TGTGCCAGCAGCAGGAGCACTCTGTACCAAGAGACCCAGTACTTC
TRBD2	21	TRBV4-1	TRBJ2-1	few	CASSQPIGGLAGGGSYNEQFF	TGCGCCAGCAGCCAACCTATTGGGGGACTAGCGGGAGGGGGGTCCTACAATGAGCAGTTCTTC
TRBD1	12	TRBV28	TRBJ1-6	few	CASNTGEAPLHF	TGTGCCAGCAACACAGGGGAGGCACCCCTCCACTTT
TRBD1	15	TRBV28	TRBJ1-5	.	CASSYRGRSNQPQHF	TGTGCCAGCAGTTACAGGGGGAGAAGCAATCAGCCCCAGCATTTT
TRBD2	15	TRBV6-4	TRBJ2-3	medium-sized	CASSEREAPTDTQYF	TGTGCCAGCAGTGAGCGGGAGGCCCCCACAGATACGCAGTATTTT
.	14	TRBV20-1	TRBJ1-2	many	CSASRKGSFNGYTF	TGCAGTGCTAGTAGGAAAGGGTCCTTCAATGGCTACACCTTC
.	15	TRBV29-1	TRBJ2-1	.	CSVLGFSGNYNEQFF	TGCAGCGTTTTGGGTTTTTCGGGGAACTACAATGAGCAGTTCTTC
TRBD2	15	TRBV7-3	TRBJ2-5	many	CASSLIAGSTETQYF	TGTGCCAGCAGCCTCATAGCGGGAAGTACGGAGACCCAGTACTTC